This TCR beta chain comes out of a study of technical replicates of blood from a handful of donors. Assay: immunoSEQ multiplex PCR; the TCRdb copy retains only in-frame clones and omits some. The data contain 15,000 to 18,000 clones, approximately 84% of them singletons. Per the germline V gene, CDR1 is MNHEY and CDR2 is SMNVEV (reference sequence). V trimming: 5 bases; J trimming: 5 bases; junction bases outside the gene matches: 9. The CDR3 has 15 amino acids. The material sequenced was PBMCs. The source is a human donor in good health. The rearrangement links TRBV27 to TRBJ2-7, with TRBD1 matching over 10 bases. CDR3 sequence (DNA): TGTGCCAGCAGTCTAGGACAGGGGGAGCTAGACGAGCAGTACTTC. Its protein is CASSLGQGELDEQYF.